Below, 27 T cell receptor beta chains from the same sample are listed, as sequenced in a study of cytomegalovirus exposure and HLA in healthy donors (TCRdb year 2017). Library method: the immunoSEQ multiplex PCR assay. For the multiplex PCR, a mixture combining 60 forward primers for TCR Vbeta segments and 13 reverse primers for TCR Jbeta segments was used. In its TCRdb copy, this immuneACCESS table keeps in-frame sequences only and misses some clones. Where compared with another copy, unresolved V genes explain less than half of these, and the others have no known cause. The sample data list tens of thousands of clones, and roughly 80% of these were observed just once. 20% to 25% of the sample is held by the ten biggest clonotypes. Sample: PBMCs. The receptors stem from a woman aged 40-49 years in good health and CMV-seropositive.

The chain couples TRBV7-9 to TRBJ2-3; D is possibly TRBD2 (7 bases). The germline V gene has CDR1 SEHNR and CDR2 FQNEAQ (reference sequence). V lost 3 bases to trimming and J lost 2 bases, with 15 bases between them. The CDR3 is 16 residues long. CDR3 nucleotide sequence: TGTGCCAGCAGCTTTGGGGCGGGGGCTTTCACAGATACGCAGTATTTT. This translates into CASSFGAGAFTDTQYF.

The chain joins TRBV4-1 to TRBJ2-3; TRBD2 matches 11 bases. Germline lookup yields CDR1 MGHRA and CDR2 YSYEKL. This CDR3 has 16 residues. V was pared by 1 base and J by 5 bases, with 5 bases of the junction left unmatched. The CDR3 loop reads CASSQVAGTSGDTQYF. CDR3 nucleotide sequence: TGCGCCAGCAGCCAAGTCGCCGGGACTAGCGGAGATACGCAGTATTTT.

The CDR3: CAWSRENNQPQHF. As DNA, the CDR3 is TGTGCCTGGAGCAGGGAAAACAATCAGCCCCAGCATTTT. J is TRBJ1-5 and V is TRBV30; TRBD1 might be the D (5 bases). V lost 3 bases to trimming and J lost 3 bases, with 9 bases between them. Germline assignment: CDR1 GTSNPN and CDR2 SVGIG (reference sequence). The CDR3 sequence is 13 residues long.

The table lists this clone with a few counts. V is TRBV12-2 and J is TRBJ1-6; the D call of TRBD1 is as the table states it, not checked on the DNA. TRBV12-2 is classified as a pseudogene. CDR3 size: 15 residues. CDR3 sequence reads: CASRAIQGAVSPLHF. The CDR3, as DNA: TGTGCAAGTCGAGCGATACAGGGGGCCGTTTCACCCCTCCACTTT.

As DNA, the CDR3 is TGTGCCAGCAGCCCTCGGGATCCGGGACTAGCTCCAGATACGCAGTATTTT. Amino acids: CASSPRDPGLAPDTQYF. The chain employs TRBV7-9 and TRBJ2-3; 9 bases match TRBD2. Germline assignment: CDR1 SEHNR and CDR2 FQNEAQ (reference sequence). The CDR3 is made up of 17 amino acids. The J segment lost 4 bases and the V segment lost 5 bases, leaving 13 bases of the junction unmatched.

The CDR3 nucleotides are TGCGCCAGCAGAAGATCTGGAGTCGAAGAGACCCAGTACTTC. Amino acids: CASRRSGVEETQYF. The V call is TRBV5-1, the J call TRBJ2-5; D not certain. This CDR3 is built from 14 residues. Trimming took off 5 bases at V and 3 bases at J, with 14 bases between the two ends. Germline CDR1 SGHRS, CDR2 YFSETQ.

The chain joins TRBV2 to TRBJ2-3; D call uncertain. The CDR3 has 12 amino acids. Germline V CDR1 and CDR2: SNHLY, FYNNEI. Trimming left V 4 bases short and J 5 bases short, with 7 bases between. Here the CDR3 DNA reads TGTGCCAGCAGTGCGACGGGAGATACGCAGTATTTT. Its protein product is CASSATGDTQYF. Using reference TRBV2 and TRBJ2-3 for the parts outside the CDR3, the full variable domain is EPEVTQTPSHQVTQMGQEVILRCVPISNHLYFYWYRQILGQKVEFLVSFYNNEISEKSEIFDDQFSVERPDGSNFTLKIRSTKLEDSAMYFCASSATGDTQYFGPGTRLTVL.

V usage is TRBV18 and J usage is TRBJ1-1, with unresolved D. The CDR3 consists of 16 residues. Per the germline V gene, CDR1 is KGHSH and CDR2 is LQKENI. Trimming removed 1 base from V and 4 bases from J, with 16 bases in between. The CDR3 DNA follows: TGTGCCAGCTCACCACGACCTTCGGGGTTGCGCACTGAAGCTTTCTTT. This gives the protein CASSPRPSGLRTEAFF. Full variable domain (remainder filled in from reference TRBV18 and TRBJ1-1): NAGVMQNPRHLVRRRGQEARLRCSPMKGHSHVYWYRQLPEEGLKFMVYLQKENIIDESGMPKERFSAEFPKEGPSILRIQQVVRGDSAAYFCASSPRPSGLRTEAFFGQGTRLTVV.

The chain couples TRBV7-9 to TRBJ2-1, with TRBD2 identical over 11 bases. The CDR3 has 19 amino acids. CDR1 SEHNR and CDR2 FQNEAQ come from the germline V gene (reference sequence). With V trimmed by 5 bases and J by 2 bases, 14 bases remained unmatched. CDR3 residues: CASSPPPTSGEHPYNEQFF. The CDR3 DNA reads TGTGCCAGCAGCCCCCCCCCGACTAGCGGGGAACACCCCTACAATGAGCAGTTCTTC.

The genes are TRBV11-2 and TRBJ1-2; maybe TRBD1 (6 bases). The CDR3 spans 13 residues. V shed 5 bases and J shed 5 bases, with 12 bases lying between them. The V gene's germline CDR1 is SGHAT and CDR2 FQNNGV. The CDR3 reads CASSPGQGYGYTF. CDR3 DNA: TGTGCCAGCAGCCCCGGGCAGGGGTATGGCTACACCTTC. The variable domain in full, completed from reference TRBV11-2 and TRBJ1-2, reads EAGVAQSPRYKIIEKRQSVAFWCNPISGHATLYWYQQILGQGPKLLIQFQNNGVVDDSQLPKDRFSAERLKGVDSTLKIQPAKLEDSAVYLCASSPGQGYGYTFGSGTRLTVV.

V usage is TRBV5-4 and J usage is TRBJ2-6, with TRBD1 matching 12 bases. The germline CDR1 and CDR2 sequences are SGHNT and YYREEE (reference sequence). The ends lost 4 bases at V and 2 bases at J; junction bases unmatched: 7. This CDR3 contains 18 residues. CDR3: CASSNSGQGAAGANVLTF. The CDR3 DNA is TGTGCCAGCAGCAACTCGGGACAGGGGGCGGCTGGGGCCAACGTCCTGACTTTC. Full variable domain (outside the CDR3, taken from reference TRBV5-4 and TRBJ2-6): ETGVTQSPTHLIKTRGQQVTLRCSSQSGHNTVSWYQQALGQGPQFIFQYYREEENGRGNFPPRFSGLQFPNYSSELNVNALELDDSALYLCASSNSGQGAAGANVLTFGAGSRLTVL.

To note about this clone: A far larger clone is one nucleotide away, so this likely arose from a read error. The genes are TRBV7-3 and TRBJ1-1; 9 bases map to TRBD1. The CDR3 is made up of 14 amino acids. The germline CDR1 and CDR2 sequences are SGHTA and FQGTGA. The CDR3 bases are TGTGCCACCAGCTTGGGACAGGGAGGCGCTGAAGCTTTCTTT. This translates into CATSLGQGGAEAFF. The complete variable domain, with remaining parts taken from reference TRBV7-3 and TRBJ1-1, reads GAGVSQTPSNKVTEKGKYVELRCDPISGHTALYWYRQSLGQGPEFLIYFQGTGAADDSGLPNDRFFAVRPEGSVSTLKIQRTERGDSAVYLCATSLGQGGAEAFFGQGTRLTVV.

The genes are TRBV5-1 and TRBJ1-4; the D gene is possibly TRBD1 (5 bases). The CDR3 is made up of 14 amino acids. V was shortened by 0 bases and J by 6 bases, with 9 bases between the two germline ends. CDR1 and CDR2 (germline): SGHRS, YFSETQ. The CDR3 nucleotides are TGCGCCAGCAGCTTGGGGCAGGGTTATGAAAAACTGTTTTTT. Its protein product is CASSLGQGYEKLFF.

The rearrangement joins TRBV7-9 to TRBJ2-2, with 7 bases lining up with TRBD1. Trimming took 7 bases from V and 0 from J; bases not matched to a gene: 8. This CDR3 has 16 residues. Germline V gene sequence: CDR1 SEHNR, CDR2 FQNEAQ (reference sequence). The CDR3 loop reads CASIPTGDPNTGELFF. The CDR3 DNA follows: TGTGCCAGCATTCCTACAGGGGACCCGAACACCGGGGAGCTGTTTTTT.

V usage is TRBV10-3 and J usage is TRBJ2-1; tentatively, D is TRBD2 (6 bases). Germline V CDR1 and CDR2: ENHRY, SYGVKD. Trimming removed 5 bases at V and 6 bases at J, with 17 bases between. There are 15 residues in the CDR3. The CDR3 sequence is CAISSLGGRSNEQFF. The CDR3 DNA reads TGTGCCATCAGTTCTCTGGGGGGACGAAGCAATGAGCAGTTCTTC.

The J gene is TRBJ2-7, the V gene TRBV9, with TRBD2 matching over 9 bases. The V gene end was trimmed by 0 bases and the J gene end by 2 bases; junction bases not matched to a gene: 18. The CDR3 consists of 20 residues. Germline V gene lookup returns CDR1 SGDLS and CDR2 YYNGEE. CDR3 coding DNA: TGTGCCAGCAGCGTAGCGTGGAGGCGGGGGGGCGCCATCCCCACCTACGAGCAGTACTTC. This translates into CASSVAWRRGGAIPTYEQYF.

With respect to this clone: A read error may account for a junction end that differs from germline. This chain joins TRBV10-1 and TRBJ2-7, with 8 bases that match TRBD1. Germline V gives CDR1 WNHNN, CDR2 SYGVQD (reference sequence). The CDR3 consists of 9 residues. The chain's CDR3 is CASRTGGNF. As DNA, the CDR3 is TGCGCCAGCAGAACAGGGGGGAACTTC.

The DNA of the CDR3 is TGTGCCTCAAAGAGGGAAGTTGAAGCTGAAGCTTTCTTT. This translates into CASKREVEAEAFF. The rearrangement joins TRBV7-8 to TRBJ1-1; D uncertain. CDR1 is SGHVS and CDR2 is FQNEAQ in the germline V gene. The CDR3 loop spans 13 amino acids. V lost 11 bases to trimming and J lost 6 bases, with 19 bases between them.

This chain joins TRBV5-6 and TRBJ2-7; D possibly corresponds to TRBD2 (5 bases). V dropped 6 bases and J dropped 1 base, with 20 bases sitting between them. CDR1 and CDR2 from the germline V gene are SGHDT and YYEEEE. The CDR3 extends over 16 amino acids. The CDR3 DNA sequence: TGTGCCAGCACCAAATTCGGAGGATCATTATCCTACGAGCAGTACTTC. As protein: CASTKFGGSLSYEQYF.

This clone showed up just once. This chain uses TRBV29-1 with TRBJ2-1; 10 bases align to TRBD1. The ends lost 3 bases at V and 8 bases at J; junction bases unmatched: 16. CDR1 and CDR2 (germline): SQVTM, ANQGSEA. This CDR3 region has 17 residues. CDR3 protein: CSVDFPGQGPDFDEQFF. The CDR3 region has the DNA TGCAGCGTTGATTTCCCGGGACAGGGGCCCGATTTCGATGAGCAGTTCTTC.

The chain's CDR3 is CASRATGGVQNSPLHF. DNA of the CDR3: TGTGCCAGCAGAGCGACAGGGGGTGTGCAGAATTCACCCCTCCACTTT. The genes are TRBV6-6 and TRBJ1-6; TRBD1 matches at 9 bases. Germline values: CDR1 MNHNY, CDR2 SVGAGI (reference sequence). The CDR3 covers 16 residues. The junction had 10 bases not matched to a gene; V was cut back by 6 bases and J by 7 bases.

The chain carries TRBV5-1 and TRBJ1-1; 8 bases fit TRBD1. Germline V gene lookup returns CDR1 SGHRS and CDR2 YFSETQ. This CDR3 is 15 amino acids long. After removal of 2 bases from V and 11 bases from J, the junction contained 14 bases not matched to a gene. The CDR3 reads CASSLRTGLGDGAFF. Written as DNA, the CDR3 is TGCGCCAGCAGCTTAAGGACAGGGTTGGGCGATGGGGCTTTCTTT. Using reference TRBV5-1 and TRBJ1-1 for the parts outside the CDR3, the full variable domain is KAGVTQTPRYLIKTRGQQVTLSCSPISGHRSVSWYQQTPGQGLQFLFEYFSETQRNKGNFPGRFSGRQFSNSRSEMNVSTLELGDSALYLCASSLRTGLGDGAFFGQGTRLTVV.

With regard to this clone: Other nucleotide sequences from this sample produce the same CDR3. The gene calls are TRBV6-6 and TRBJ1-5; D is uncertain. V gave up 0 bases and J gave up 2 bases, with 8 bases separating them. This CDR3 comprises 15 residues. Per germline, CDR1 MNHNY and CDR2 SVGAGI (reference sequence). CDR3: CASSYSSRGNQPQHF. DNA for the CDR3: TGTGCCAGCAGTTACTCGAGTCGGGGCAATCAGCCCCAGCATTTT.

The chain combines TRBV4-2 with TRBJ1-1; D unresolved. The CDR3 covers 13 residues. In germline, CDR1 is LGHNA, CDR2 YNFKEQ. The germline V and J ends were trimmed by 0 bases and 5 bases, with 7 bases remaining between them. The CDR3 here is CASSQEERTEAFF. The CDR3 DNA is TGTGCCAGCAGCCAAGAGGAGCGTACTGAAGCTTTCTTT.

This chain links TRBV30 with TRBJ2-7; tentative D call: TRBD2 (6 bases). In germline, CDR1 is GTSNPN, CDR2 SVGIG (reference sequence). The CDR3 runs 12 residues. Trimming removed 3 bases at V and 5 bases at J, with 11 bases between. CDR3 nucleotide sequence: TGTGCCTGGAGCCAGGGACTCCACGAGCAGTACTTC. It is translated as CAWSQGLHEQYF.

V is TRBV5-4 and J is TRBJ2-3, with D possibly being TRBD1 (6 bases). The CDR3 is 14 amino acids. Deletions cut 4 bases from V and 5 bases from J, with 14 bases between. The germline V gene encodes CDR1 SGHNT and CDR2 YYREEE (reference sequence). The CDR3 protein is CASSRPPGVDTQYF. The CDR3 coding sequence is TGTGCCAGCAGCCGACCCCCAGGGGTAGATACGCAGTATTTT.

This clone occurred once. V gene TRBV2 combines with J gene TRBJ2-5; 10 nucleotides match TRBD1. The J call may be wrong; the DNA end is better matched by TRBJ2-7. Germline CDR1 reads SNHLY; CDR2 reads FYNNEI. The CDR3 is made up of 16 amino acids. The DNA of the CDR3 is TGTGCCACCAAGACGGGACAGGGGCGATCCTCCTACGAGCAGTACTTC. It is translated as CATKTGQGRSSYEQYF.